The rows below give T cell receptor beta chains drawn from one sample of a study of cytomegalovirus exposure and HLA in healthy donors. The assay was immunoSEQ multiplex PCR, and TCRdb's table has in-frame clones only and misses some. The sample includes around 130,000 clones, 70% to 85% of them seen just once. Material for sequencing was PBMCs. These receptors were collected from a boy aged 2 to 9 in good health and CMV-seronegative. The CDR3 runs from the conserved cysteine through the conserved F or W. The D gene is left open where the match is weak. Clone size is stated in some rows and not others, as once, few, many or a class when expanded.

>.|14|.|TRBJ1-1|TRBV6-1
CASSESRGGTEAFF
TGTGCCAGCAGTGAGTCCCGTGGAGGGACTGAAGCTTTCTTT
>.|13|.|TRBJ2-5|TRBV11-3
CASSLARGMTQYF
TGTGCCAGCAGCTTAGCACGGGGGATGACCCAGTACTTC
>.|12|.|TRBJ1-2|TRBV19
CATRTEDYGYTF
TGTGCCACTAGAACGGAGGACTATGGCTACACCTTC
>.|12|.|TRBJ1-3|TRBV29-1
CSVRVSGNTIYF
TGCAGCGTGCGCGTGTCTGGAAACACCATATATTTT
>TRBD2|15|.|TRBJ2-3|TRBV6-1
CASSPSSGFTDTQYF
TGTGCCAGCAGTCCCTCTAGCGGTTTCACAGATACGCAGTATTTT
>TRBD2|18|.|TRBJ2-7|TRBV7-9
CASSSDSPGLAGAYEQYF
TGTGCCAGCAGCTCGGACTCCCCCGGACTAGCGGGGGCCTACGAGCAGTACTTC
>.|13|.|TRBJ1-5|TRBV18
CASSRGYNQPQHF
TGTGCCAGTTCTCGGGGGTACAATCAGCCCCAGCATTTT
>.|15|.|TRBJ1-2|TRBV4-1
CASSPPSQGTYGYTF
TGCGCCAGCAGTCCCCCTTCACAGGGAACATATGGCTACACCTTC
>TRBD1|16|.|TRBJ1-2|TRBV5-1
CASSLGAGTDDYGYTF
TGCGCCAGCAGCTTGGGGGCCGGGACAGACGACTATGGCTACACCTTC
>.|14|few|TRBJ1-5|TRBV6-1
CASSGGHLREPQHF
TGTGCCAGCAGTGGGGGACATCTGAGGGAGCCCCAGCATTTT
>.|16|.|TRBJ2-3|TRBV7-2
CASSSGTSFSTDTQYF
TGTGCCAGCAGTTCCGGGACATCCTTCAGCACAGATACGCAGTATTTT
>.|17|.|TRBJ1-1|TRBV9
CASGPWGGHARRTEAFF
TGTGCCAGCGGACCCTGGGGAGGACACGCTAGACGGACTGAGGCTTTCTTT
>.|16|.|TRBJ1-2|TRBV7-2
CASSLDPGDPNYGYTF
TGTGCCAGCAGCTTAGACCCAGGCGACCCTAACTATGGCTACACCTTC
>.|11|.|TRBJ2-1|TRBV20-1
CSAAVLLEQFF
TGCAGTGCCGCAGTATTGTTAGAGCAGTTCTTC
>TRBD1|16|.|TRBJ1-1|TRBV4-1
CASSHEGTGVETEAFF
TGCGCCAGCAGCCATGAGGGCACAGGGGTGGAAACTGAAGCTTTCTTT
>TRBD1|17|.|TRBJ2-7|TRBV4-2
CASSQVAGTGSSYEQYF
TGTGCCAGCAGCCAGGTCGCTGGGACAGGGAGCTCCTACGAGCAGTACTTC
>.|15|.|TRBJ2-1|TRBV5-1
CASSLEHRSYNEQFF
TGCGCCAGCAGCTTGGAGCATCGGTCCTACAATGAGCAGTTCTTC
>TRBD1|14|once|TRBJ1-1|TRBV9
CASSLGGQNTEAFF
TGTGCCAGCAGCCTAGGGGGCCAGAACACTGAAGCTTTCTTT
>.|14|.|TRBJ2-7|TRBV5-6
CASSLDSQAYEQYF
TGTGCCAGCAGCTTGGACAGTCAAGCCTACGAGCAGTACTTC
>TRBD1|14|.|TRBJ2-3|TRBV2
CASTPGQGPDTQYF
TGTGCCAGCACCCCGGGACAGGGGCCAGATACGCAGTATTTT
>.|13|.|TRBJ1-2|TRBV10-3
CAISPSGLGGYTF
TGTGCCATCAGTCCCTCAGGTTTAGGCGGCTACACCTTC
>.|14|.|TRBJ1-3|TRBV27
CASSLGRTGNTIYF
TGTGCCAGCAGTTTAGGGCGGACTGGGAACACCATATATTTT
>.|16|.|TRBJ2-1|TRBV9
CASSPSAGSSYNEQFF
TGTGCCAGCAGCCCTTCGGCGGGAAGCTCCTACAATGAGCAGTTCTTC
>.|13|.|TRBJ2-1|TRBV7-2
CASSPRQTNEQFF
TGTGCCAGCAGCCCTCGACAGACCAATGAGCAGTTCTTC
>TRBD2|14|.|TRBJ2-5|TRBV7-3
CASSSGLGSETQYF
TGTGCCAGCAGCTCCGGACTAGGAAGCGAGACCCAGTACTTC
>.|14|once|TRBJ1-1|TRBV9
CASSVGPVNTEAFF
TGTGCCAGCAGCGTAGGTCCGGTGAACACTGAAGCTTTCTTT
>TRBD1|14|.|TRBJ1-4|TRBV5-1
CASSFGQGGEKLFF
TGCGCCAGCAGCTTTGGACAGGGGGGTGAAAAACTGTTTTTT
>.|11|.|TRBJ2-7|TRBV6-5
CASRSVAEQYF
TGTGCCAGCAGATCCGTGGCCGAGCAGTACTTC
>TRBD1|16|.|TRBJ1-4|TRBV7-9
CASSPIPGQGGEKLFF
TGTGCCAGCAGCCCCATCCCGGGACAGGGCGGCGAAAAACTGTTTTTT
>TRBD1|13|few|TRBJ2-7|TRBV2
CASTRDRTYEQYF
TGTGCCAGCACCCGGGACAGAACCTACGAGCAGTACTTC
>TRBD1|14|.|TRBJ1-1|TRBV5-1
CASSFRTGSTEAFF
TGCGCCAGCAGCTTCCGGACAGGCAGCACTGAAGCTTTCTTT
>.|12|.|TRBJ2-4|TRBV6-1
CASSVKGYIQYF
TGTGCCAGCAGTGTCAAGGGGTACATTCAGTACTTC
>.|15|.|TRBJ1-6|TRBV27
CASSFVSEINSGLHF
TGTGCCAGCAGTTTTGTGTCAGAGATCAATTCGGGCCTCCACTTT
>TRBD1|15|.|TRBJ1-5|TRBV9
CASSPGTASNQPQHF
TGTGCCAGCAGCCCCGGGACAGCTAGCAATCAGCCCCAGCATTTT
>TRBD2|16|.|TRBJ2-3|TRBV9
CASSPRGVAGTDTQYF
TGTGCCAGCAGCCCCCGTGGAGTAGCGGGAACTGATACGCAGTATTTT
>.|12|.|TRBJ1-2|TRBV6-5
CASASVDYGYTF
TGTGCCAGCGCCTCGGTTGACTATGGCTACACCTTC
>TRBD2|15|.|TRBJ2-2|TRBV11-3
CASSLASGGSGELFF
TGTGCCAGCAGCTTAGCTAGCGGGGGGTCCGGGGAGCTGTTTTTT
>TRBD2|17|.|TRBJ2-6|TRBV7-9
CASSLLAGEAGANVLTF
TGTGCCAGCAGCTTACTAGCGGGAGAGGCTGGGGCCAACGTCCTGACTTTC
>.|15|.|TRBJ1-2|TRBV5-4
CASSLGPAAAGGYTF
TGTGCCAGCAGCTTGGGCCCTGCAGCAGCGGGAGGCTACACCTTC
>.|15|.|TRBJ1-1|TRBV4-2
CASSQDLDGVTEAFF
TGTGCCAGCAGCCAAGATTTAGACGGGGTCACTGAAGCTTTCTTT
>TRBD1|15|once|TRBJ1-4|TRBV27
CASTRQGPGTEKLFF
TGTGCCAGCACCCGACAGGGGCCCGGTACTGAAAAACTGTTTTTT
>TRBD1|16|.|TRBJ1-3|TRBV7-9
CASSVTQGASGNTIYF
TGTGCCAGCAGCGTCACTCAGGGGGCCTCTGGAAACACCATATATTTT
>.|15|.|TRBJ2-1|TRBV7-9
CASTLSGYLSDEQFF
TGTGCCAGCACCCTAAGCGGATACCTCTCGGATGAGCAGTTCTTC
>.|15|.|TRBJ2-2|TRBV5-1
CASSLLSRNTGELFF
TGCGCCAGCAGCTTGCTCTCTAGGAATACCGGGGAGCTGTTTTTT
>.|16|few|TRBJ2-1|TRBV21-1
CASSRKPGRHYNEQFF
TGTGCCAGCAGTCGCAAACCAGGGAGGCACTACAATGAGCAGTTCTTC
>.|15|.|TRBJ2-3|TRBV9
CASSVGGGNTDTQYF
TGTGCCAGCAGCGTAGGGGGCGGAAACACAGATACGCAGTATTTT
>.|16|.|TRBJ2-4|TRBV7-9
CASSLVKRVAKNIQYF
TGTGCCAGCAGCTTAGTGAAGCGAGTAGCCAAAAACATTCAGTACTTC
>.|14|.|TRBJ1-2|TRBV7-2
CASSSETENYGYTF
TGTGCCAGCAGCTCTGAGACGGAGAACTATGGCTACACCTTC
>TRBD1|18|.|TRBJ2-7|TRBV4-1
CASSQPEGAGTGVWEQYF
TGCGCCAGCAGCCAACCTGAAGGAGCTGGGACAGGGGTGTGGGAGCAGTACTTC
>TRBD1|16|.|TRBJ2-3|TRBV14
CASSPAWGQGTDTQYF
TGTGCCAGCAGCCCAGCGTGGGGACAGGGGACAGATACGCAGTATTTT
>TRBD2|19|.|TRBJ2-1|TRBV13
CASSPPLAGAPSSYNEQFF
TGTGCCAGCAGCCCTCCACTAGCGGGGGCGCCGAGCTCCTACAATGAGCAGTTCTTC
>.|16|.|TRBJ1-5|TRBV1
CTSSLREGGPNQPQHF
TGTACCAGCAGCCTTAGGGAGGGCGGGCCCAATCAGCCCCAGCATTTT
>.|15|.|TRBJ2-5|TRBV9
CASSFSTGTGETQYF
TGTGCCAGCAGCTTCTCGACAGGAACGGGGGAGACCCAGTACTTC
>TRBD1|15|.|TRBJ1-1|TRBV5-6
CASSLGQGGDTEAFF
TGTGCCAGCAGCTTAGGACAGGGAGGCGACACTGAAGCTTTCTTT
>TRBD1|14|.|TRBJ2-7|TRBV29-1
CSGTTGGDSYEQYF
TGCAGCGGGACAACAGGGGGTGACTCCTACGAGCAGTACTTC
>.|16|.|TRBJ1-5|TRBV5-3
CARSPPWAGAYQPQHF
TGTGCCAGAAGCCCCCCGTGGGCGGGGGCCTATCAGCCCCAGCATTTT
>TRBD1|13|.|TRBJ1-2|TRBV9
CASSSSTGGGYTF
TGTGCCAGCAGCTCAAGCACAGGGGGCGGCTACACCTTC
>.|14|.|TRBJ2-7|TRBV4-2
CASSHDRFSYEQYF
TGTGCCAGCAGCCACGACAGGTTCTCCTACGAGCAGTACTTC
>.|15|once|TRBJ1-1|TRBV7-2
CASSFFTGMNTEAFF
TGTGCCAGCAGCTTCTTCACAGGCATGAACACTGAAGCTTTCTTT
>TRBD2|14|.|TRBJ2-7|TRBV19
CASSSSGSTYEQYF
TGTGCCAGTAGTTCTAGCGGGTCGACCTACGAGCAGTACTTC